The 14 T cell receptor beta chains in this list originate from one sample, sequenced in a study of shared clonotypes between healthy human individuals. Profiled with immunoSEQ multiplex PCR; TCRdb holds only in-frame clones, not every one. The repertoire holds about 2.2 million clones, with about 92% as singletons. CD45RO-negative, CCR7-selected cells formed the naive CD8 fraction, which excluded terminally differentiated effector memory CD45RA+ cells. Sample: naive CD8+ T cells from PBMCs. Receptor source: a man aged 18 to 30 in good health. Some clones in this sample may be carry-over from other donors' samples.

This clone was observed a single time. This sample also contains other DNA sequences that code for the same CDR3. J is TRBJ1-2 and V is TRBV4-1, with D unclear. The CDR3 totals 13 residues. The V and J ends lost 1 base and 4 bases respectively, with 7 bases between them. From germline, CDR1 is MGHRA and CDR2 YSYEKL. CDR3 in DNA: TGCGCCAGCAGCCAAGGCCAGACCTATGGCTACACCTTC. Protein: CASSQGQTYGYTF.

The chain combines TRBV6-5 with TRBJ1-1, with D possibly matching TRBD1 (5 bases). The V and J ends lost 8 bases and 4 bases respectively, with 20 bases between them. The germline V gene encodes CDR1 MNHEY and CDR2 SVGAGI. The CDR3 has 15 amino acids. CDR3 sequence: CASDALGVFGTEAFF. The DNA of the CDR3 is TGTGCCAGCGACGCTCTGGGGGTCTTCGGCACTGAAGCTTTCTTT.

CDR3 coding DNA: TGCAGCGGGCGAGGGGGAGGACTAGCGGGAGGACCTGAGACCCAGTACTTC. Translated: CSGRGGGLAGGPETQYF. The chain combines TRBV29-1 with TRBJ2-5; 14 bases fit TRBD2. Looked up from germline, CDR1 is SQVTM and CDR2 is ANQGSEA. With 7 bases clipped from V and 5 bases from J, the junction kept 15 bases outside the gene matches. There are 17 residues in the CDR3.

This sequence joins TRBV7-8 and TRBJ1-5, with a weak D call TRBD1 (6 bases). V was trimmed by 1 base and J by 4 bases, leaving 14 bases between them. CDR1 is SGHVS, CDR2 FQNEAQ, per germline. This CDR3 comprises 16 residues. The CDR3 DNA reads as TGTGCCAGCAGCTTAGAGGTCGAGGACAGTAATCAGCCCCAGCATTTT. Translated, it gives CASSLEVEDSNQPQHF.

The chain is built from TRBV30 and TRBJ2-7; TRBD1 aligns across 7 bases. The germline V gene has CDR1 GTSNPN and CDR2 SVGIG (reference sequence). With V trimmed by 4 bases and J by 3 bases, 9 bases remained unmatched. The CDR3 runs to 14 residues. The CDR3 region has the DNA TGTGCCTGGAAGGTCGCGAACAGGGGCTACGAGCAGTACTTC. Translation gives CAWKVANRGYEQYF.

The chain has TRBV11-2 and TRBJ2-1; D is perhaps TRBD1 or TRBD2 (5 bases each). Germline V gene lookup returns CDR1 SGHAT and CDR2 FQNNGV. The V and J ends lost 3 bases and 7 bases respectively, with 22 bases between them. CDR3 length equals 17 residues. The CDR3 DNA reads as TGTGCCAGCAGCTTGGGACCCGGGCCTGGAAGTGGGAATGAGCAGTTCTTC. Protein product: CASSLGPGPGSGNEQFF.

V gene TRBV6-1 combines with J gene TRBJ2-4; 9 bases align to TRBD2. Germline loops: CDR1 MNHNS, CDR2 SASEGT. V shed 6 bases, J shed 4 bases, and the junction held 1 base outside the gene matches. The length of the CDR3 is 13 residues. The CDR3 sequence: CASRLAGKNIQYF. The CDR3, as DNA: TGTGCCAGCAGGCTAGCGGGAAAAAACATTCAGTACTTC.

A note on this clone: Other DNA sequences in the same sample also yield this CDR3. The chain uses TRBV28 and TRBJ1-2; D not resolved. CDR1 MDHEN and CDR2 SYDVKM come from the germline V gene. The CDR3 length is 13 residues. Trimming took off 3 bases at V and 3 bases at J, with 8 bases between the two ends. Written as DNA, the CDR3 is TGTGCCAGCAGTTTGTGGGGAGACTATGGCTACACCTTC. This sequence encodes CASSLWGDYGYTF.

The count of this clone is one. The chain is built from TRBV7-9 and TRBJ2-1; unclear D gene. V gave up 2 bases and J gave up 5 bases, with 4 bases separating them. CDR1 is SEHNR, CDR2 FQNEAQ, per germline (reference sequence). The CDR3 sequence is 12 residues long. The CDR3 DNA reads as TGTGCCAGCAGCTTACAGCACAATGAGCAGTTCTTC. Translating gives CASSLQHNEQFF.

The genes are TRBV27 and TRBJ2-7; possibly TRBD1 for D (5 bases). The CDR3 runs 14 residues. Germline values: CDR1 MNHEY, CDR2 SMNVEV (reference sequence). V lost 2 bases to trimming and J lost 4 bases, with 12 bases between them. CDR3 in DNA: TGTGCCAGCAGTTTAAGGGGTTCGGAGTACGAGCAGTACTTC. It yields the protein CASSLRGSEYEQYF.

About this clone itself: The identical CDR3 is also encoded by other nucleotide sequences in the sample. This chain links TRBV9 with TRBJ2-6; D unresolved. The length of the CDR3 is 14 residues. The germline V and J ends were trimmed by 3 bases and 0 bases, with 4 bases remaining between them. Germline V gives CDR1 SGDLS, CDR2 YYNGEE. CDR3 sequence (DNA): TGTGCCAGCAGCGGAACCTCTGGGGCCAACGTCCTGACTTTC. Translating it yields CASSGTSGANVLTF.

In the case of this clone: This same CDR3 is encoded by further DNA sequences in the sample. The chain is built from TRBV28 and TRBJ2-7; D is perhaps TRBD1 or TRBD2 (5 bases each). The CDR3 spans 14 residues. The germline V gene encodes CDR1 MDHEN and CDR2 SYDVKM. The V gene lost 2 bases and the J gene lost 3 bases, with 11 bases spanning the gap. The CDR3: CASSLGGENYEQYF. CDR3 sequence (DNA): TGTGCCAGCAGTTTAGGGGGAGAGAACTACGAGCAGTACTTC. Filled out from reference TRBV28 and TRBJ2-7, the complete variable domain reads DVKVTQSSRYLVKRTGEKVFLECVQDMDHENMFWYRQDPGLGLRLIYFSYDVKMKEKGDIPEGYSVSREKKERFSLILESASTNQTSMYLCASSLGGENYEQYFGPGTRLTVT.

J is TRBJ2-1 and V is TRBV5-1, with D possibly TRBD1 on 5 matching bases. The CDR3 runs to 14 residues. The V end was cut by 5 bases, the J end by 5 bases, with 14 bases between. Germline CDR1 and CDR2: SGHRS and YFSETQ. The CDR3 protein is CASRMWGPNNEQFF. CDR3 DNA sequence: TGCGCCAGCAGAATGTGGGGCCCCAACAATGAGCAGTTCTTC.

The rearrangement joins TRBV4-2 to TRBJ2-1; no clear D. CDR1 is LGHNA and CDR2 is YNFKEQ in the germline V gene. Trimming left V 4 bases short and J 3 bases short, with 4 bases between. The CDR3 spans 12 residues. For the CDR3, the DNA is TGTGCCAGCAGCCGGGACTACAATGAGCAGTTCTTC. Its translation: CASSRDYNEQFF.